This T cell receptor beta chain emerged from a study of cytomegalovirus exposure and HLA in healthy donors. The PCR used 60 Vbeta and 13 Jbeta primers. Clones were read by immunoSEQ multiplex PCR, and TCRdb kept only the in-frame ones, dropping some. This sample has some 150,000 clones, with about 71% found just once. The germline CDR1 and CDR2 sequences are SNHLY and FYNNEI. V shed 5 bases and J shed 6 bases, with 17 bases lying between them. The CDR3 has 14 residues. Sequences were obtained from PBMCs. The receptor's source is a woman between 25 and 40 years old in good health and CMV-seronegative. This rearrangement joins TRBV2 to TRBJ2-7; tentative D call: TRBD1 (6 bases). The CDR3 protein is CASSLRDTGIEQYF. CDR3 coding DNA: TGTGCCAGCAGTCTACGGGACACGGGTATCGAGCAGTACTTC.